The clone carrying this T cell receptor (beta chain) was seen at least ten times. TCRdb passed the 5' RACE reads through MiXCR, listing each CDR3 protein once. The sample lists 100,000 to 150,000 distinct CDR3 sequences, under 8% occurring once. These data come from a study of T cells after yellow fever vaccination. Study in general: It was SMART-Seq v4 Ultra Low Input that prepared the fractions with low cell numbers.

The input for sequencing was CD4+ T cells sorted from PBMCs, taken 10 to 11 days after the first yellow fever vaccination. This TCR was recovered from a man between 18 and 35 years old who received the YFV17D yellow fever vaccine.

DNA for the CDR3: TGTGCCAGCAGCGTCTCTCCGCCAGATACGCAGTATTTT. Its translation: CASSVSPPDTQYF. The chain joins TRBV9 to TRBJ2-3, with no clear D. Trimming removed 2 bases at V and 4 bases at J, with 8 bases between. The CDR3 is made up of 13 amino acids. Germline V gives CDR1 SGDLS, CDR2 YYNGEE. The entire variable domain, with the rest obtained from reference TRBV9 and TRBJ2-3, is as follows: DSGVTQTPKHLITATGQRVTLRCSPRSGDLSVYWYQQSLDQGLQFLIQYYNGEERAKGNILERFSAQQFPDLHSELNLSSLELGDSALYFCASSVSPPDTQYFGPGTRLTVL.